One sample yielded the 5 T cell receptor beta chains listed below, sequenced in a study of shared clonotypes between healthy human individuals. Sequencing was performed with immunoSEQ multiplex PCR; in TCRdb, only in-frame clones are kept and a portion is missing. The table records about 820,000 clones, approximately 92% of them present only once. Cells designated naive CD8 were CD45RO-negative and were positively selected for CCR7, with terminally differentiated effector memory CD45RA+ cells excluded. The source material was naive CD8+ T cells sorted from blood. These TCRs come from a man aged 25 to 40 in good health.

The chain links TRBV28 to TRBJ2-7, with 7 bases lining up with TRBD1. The CDR3 sequence is 16 residues long. V was clipped by 4 bases and J by 1 base; unmatched bases: 10. Germline loops: CDR1 MDHEN, CDR2 SYDVKM. CDR3 nucleotides: TGTGCCAGCAGTTCCCCGGGTCAGGGGGTGTCCTACGAGCAGTACTTC. Translated: CASSSPGQGVSYEQYF.

The V gene is TRBV5-5, the J gene TRBJ1-5; D not certain. Germline assignment: CDR1 SGHKS and CDR2 YYEKEE (reference sequence). The V end lost 0 bases, the J end lost 0 bases, and 7 bases lay between the germline ends. The CDR3 runs 15 residues. The CDR3 sequence: CASSLEGSSNQPQHF. CDR3 nucleotides: TGTGCCAGCAGCTTGGAGGGAAGTAGCAATCAGCCCCAGCATTTT.

The rearrangement joins TRBV6-1 to TRBJ2-1, with 11 positions matching TRBD2. CDR1 is MNHNS and CDR2 is SASEGT in the germline V gene. The ends lost 3 bases at V and 8 bases at J; junction bases unmatched: 9. The CDR3 has 16 amino acids. The CDR3 DNA reads TGTGCCAGCAGTGATTTAGCGGGAGGGCTAGGCGATGAGCAGTTCTTC. This gives the protein CASSDLAGGLGDEQFF.

The J gene is TRBJ2-2, the V gene TRBV7-9; 8 nucleotides align to TRBD1. Germline CDR1 and CDR2: SEHNR and FQNEAQ (reference sequence). The CDR3 runs to 14 residues. Trimming removed 8 bases from V and 1 base from J; junction bases left unmatched: 3. CDR3 coding DNA: TGTGCCAGCCGTACAGGGGGGAACACCGGGGAGCTGTTTTTT. This sequence encodes CASRTGGNTGELFF. Full variable domain (rest looked up from reference TRBV7-9 and TRBJ2-2): DTGVSQNPRHKITKRGQNVTFRCDPISEHNRLYWYRQTLGQGPEFLTYFQNEAQLEKSRLLSDRFSAERPKGSFSTLEIQRTEQGDSAMYLCASRTGGNTGELFFGEGSRLTVL.

The chain carries TRBV28 and TRBJ2-7; 9 bases align to TRBD2. The ends lost 5 bases at V and 4 bases at J; junction bases unmatched: 6. Germline-derived CDR1 and CDR2 are MDHEN and SYDVKM. This CDR3 spans 14 amino acids. The CDR3 DNA follows: TGTGCCAGCAGTCGGCGGGAGGGCTTGTACGAGCAGTACTTC. Translation gives CASSRREGLYEQYF. Looking up the rest from reference TRBV28 and TRBJ2-7 gives the full variable domain: DVKVTQSSRYLVKRTGEKVFLECVQDMDHENMFWYRQDPGLGLRLIYFSYDVKMKEKGDIPEGYSVSREKKERFSLILESASTNQTSMYLCASSRREGLYEQYFGPGTRLTVT.